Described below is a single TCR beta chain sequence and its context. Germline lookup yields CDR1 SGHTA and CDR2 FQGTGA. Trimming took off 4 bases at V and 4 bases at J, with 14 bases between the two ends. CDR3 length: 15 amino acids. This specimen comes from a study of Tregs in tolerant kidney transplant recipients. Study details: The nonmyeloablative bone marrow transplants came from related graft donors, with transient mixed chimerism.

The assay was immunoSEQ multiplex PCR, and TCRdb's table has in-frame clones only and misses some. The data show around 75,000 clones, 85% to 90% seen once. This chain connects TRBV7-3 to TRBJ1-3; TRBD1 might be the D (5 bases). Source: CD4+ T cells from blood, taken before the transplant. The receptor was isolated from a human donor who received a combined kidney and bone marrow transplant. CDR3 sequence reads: CASSSSVGGGNTIYF. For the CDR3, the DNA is TGTGCCAGCAGCTCATCTGTTGGGGGGGGAAACACCATATATTTT.